This TCR beta chain emerged from a study of spatial heterogeneity in lung cancer. Across the study: Alpha-chain sequences were consistently detected less often than beta-chain sequences. General study findings and limits: Expanded tumor TCRs that were ubiquitous appeared in blood more at resection than follow-up.

CDR1 and CDR2 from the germline V gene are SGHAT and FQNNGV. The CDR3 extends over 14 amino acids. V dropped 2 bases and J dropped 3; count of bases not matched to a gene: 4. Unique molecular identifiers tagged every individual TCR cDNA molecule. TCRdb re-called the 5' RACE reads through MiXCR, storing one row per CDR3 protein. The table records 45,000 or so distinct CDR3 sequences, 6% to 9.5% of them present only once. This clonotype was recorded at least ten times. Its antigen remains unknown. Time point defined: sample taken at primary tumor resection. From tumor, nontumor lung or frozen PBMC, whole RNA was taken unsorted for sequencing. The donors were 72 patients with non-small cell lung cancer that was early-stage and untreated.

V is TRBV11-2 and J is TRBJ2-7, with 7 bases identical to TRBD1. The clonotype originates from a female donor with early-stage non-small cell lung cancer. Sequenced here: PBMCs, sampled at surgery. The CDR3 DNA reads as TGTGCCAGCAGCTTAAGGACAGGCCTCTACGAGCAGTACTTC. As protein: CASSLRTGLYEQYF.